Sequencing of this T cell receptor (beta chain) was carried out in a study of CXCR3-negative and CXCR3-positive naive CD8 T cells. Study observations and caveats: Surface CD5 looked about the same in the naive subsets, so the authors worked out TCR strength from TRB CDR3 properties. TRBV-TRBJ usage matched between naive CXCR3-negative and CXCR3-positive cells but not between memory cells. For CXCR3-positive naive cells, TRB CDR3s were more hydrophobic than those of CXCR3-negative naive cells.

Via 5' RACE with UMI labels, TRB cDNA libraries were prepared. TCRdb re-called the 5' RACE reads, yielding one record per CDR3 amino acid sequence without DNA. In all, the sample yields about 110,000 distinct CDR3 sequences. To note about this clonotype: Its antigen is unknown.

This CDR3 has 14 residues. In germline, CDR1 is MNHEY, CDR2 SVGEGT. The V call is TRBV6-2 or TRBV6-3, the J call TRBJ2-7; TCRdb's assignment of TRBD1 cannot be checked, as there is no DNA. The clonotype was recovered from a human donor in good health. Some clones in this sample may be carry-over from other donors' samples. The source material was naive CXCR3+ CD8+ T cells from blood. Subset denoted: CD45RO-CCR7+CD27+CD95- naive CD8+ T cells expressing CXCR3 (TNR3+). CDR3 sequence reads: CASSRRDNTYEQYF.